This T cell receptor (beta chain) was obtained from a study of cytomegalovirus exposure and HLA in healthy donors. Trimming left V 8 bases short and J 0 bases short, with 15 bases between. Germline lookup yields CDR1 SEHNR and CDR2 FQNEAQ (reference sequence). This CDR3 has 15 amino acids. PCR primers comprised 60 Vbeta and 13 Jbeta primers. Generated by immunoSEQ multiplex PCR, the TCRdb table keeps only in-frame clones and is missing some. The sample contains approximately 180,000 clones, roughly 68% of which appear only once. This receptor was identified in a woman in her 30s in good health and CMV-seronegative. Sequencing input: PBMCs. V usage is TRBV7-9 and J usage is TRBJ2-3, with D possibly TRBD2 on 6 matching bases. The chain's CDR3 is CASSLPGGSTDTQYF. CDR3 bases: TGTGCCAGCTCCCTCCCCGGGGGAAGCACAGATACGCAGTATTTT.